This TCR beta chain was obtained from a study of blood T cell repertoires in COVID-19. Whole-study context: In each case, the material was cDNA or gDNA derived from T cells, B-cell-depleted T cells, or PBMCs.

Data came from immunoSEQ multiplex PCR; TCRdb stores just in-frame clones and leaves some out. Of about 180,000 clones listed, approximately 80% are singletons. The germline V gene encodes CDR1 SGHRS and CDR2 YFSETQ. With 0 bases removed from V and 1 base from J, the gap between germline ends came to 12 bases. This CDR3 is 16 amino acids long. The chain employs TRBV5-1 and TRBJ2-3, with a weak D call TRBD1 (6 bases). The specimen sequenced was peripheral blood. The TCR originated in a woman aged 35 to 49 with COVID-19, enrolled during active disease. The CDR3 sequence: CASSLALRQGTDTQYF. In DNA form, the CDR3 reads TGCGCCAGCAGCTTGGCCTTAAGACAGGGCACAGATACGCAGTATTTT.